Shown below are 22 T cell receptor beta chains from a single sample sequenced in a study of early T cells in non-severe SARS-CoV-2 infection (dated by TCRdb to the early 2020s). Library construction relied on 5' RACE. The instrument was a NextSeq 500. TCRdb redid the processing of the public reads, applying fastp at Q25 and MiXCR, and retained in-frame beta chains. CDR3 protein duplicates are merged, each entry listing the most common genes and DNA. Recorded for this sample are roughly 56,000 distinct CDR3 sequences; about 9.9% of them occurred a single time. The ten largest clones capture around 1.3% of the sample. Source material: whole blood. These receptors were obtained from an adult who was a healthcare worker with PCR-confirmed SARS-CoV-2 infection or an uninfected control (not recorded which).

This clonotype was seen many times. The V gene is TRBV2, the J gene TRBJ1-1; D remains ambiguous. The ends were cut back, 2 bases at V and 0 bases at J, with 7 bases in the middle. Germline V gene lookup returns CDR1 SNHLY and CDR2 FYNNEI. This CDR3 has 14 residues. The CDR3 spells CASSEPGMNTEAFF. CDR3 bases: TGTGCCAGCAGTGAACCGGGCATGAACACTGAAGCTTTCTTT. The full variable domain, with the rest looked up from reference TRBV2 and TRBJ1-1, is EPEVTQTPSHQVTQMGQEVILRCVPISNHLYFYWYRQILGQKVEFLVSFYNNEISEKSEIFDDQFSVERPDGSNFTLKIRSTKLEDSAMYFCASSEPGMNTEAFFGQGTRLTVV.

The CDR3: CASSVRGLYNEQFF. CDR3 nucleotide sequence: TGTGCCAGCAGTGTCAGGGGGCTGTACAATGAGCAGTTCTTC. The genes are TRBV12-3 or TRBV12-4 and TRBJ2-1; TRBD1 agrees at 8 bases. With V trimmed by 5 bases and J by 4 bases, 4 bases remained unmatched. CDR3 size: 14 residues.

This clonotype was seen more than once but under ten times. This sequence joins TRBV5-8 and TRBJ2-7; 7 nucleotides match TRBD1. This CDR3 contains 15 residues. V shed 5 bases and J 0 bases; nucleotides not matched to a gene: 8. Looked up from germline, CDR1 is SGHTS and CDR2 is YDEGEE. In DNA, the CDR3 is TGTGCCAGCAGTTCAGGACAGGCTAGCTCCTACGAGCAGTACGTC. Translating gives CASSSGQASSYEQYV.

This sequence joins TRBV19 and TRBJ2-6, with a possible D match to TRBD1 (6 bases). This CDR3 contains 14 residues. Germline V gives CDR1 LNHDA, CDR2 SQIVND (reference sequence). The V end lost 4 bases, the J end lost 3 bases, and 7 bases lay between the germline ends. CDR3 amino acids: CASSTGVGANVLTF. For the CDR3, the DNA is TGTGCCAGTAGTACAGGGGTTGGGGCCAACGTCCTGACTTTC.

This clonotype was seen many times. V and J are TRBV25-1 and TRBJ1-1; perhaps TRBD1 as D (6 bases). CDR3 length: 15 amino acids. Per the germline V gene, CDR1 is MGHDK and CDR2 is SYGVNS. V gave up 3 bases and J gave up 0 bases, with 11 bases separating them. Written as DNA, the CDR3 is TGTGCCAGCAGTGAGACAGGTCGCATGAACACTGAAGCTTTCTTT. Encoded protein: CASSETGRMNTEAFF.

This chain uses TRBV12-3 or TRBV12-4 with TRBJ2-3, with 7 bases aligning to TRBD1. V shed 3 bases and J 8 bases; nucleotides not matched to a gene: 2. CDR3 size: 12 residues. The CDR3 protein is CASSFSGGTQYF. The DNA for the CDR3 is TGTGCCAGCAGTTTCTCAGGGGGTACGCAGTATTTT.

At least ten counts were recorded for this clonotype. The chain joins TRBV6-5 to TRBJ1-3; D unclear. V was clipped by 2 bases and J by 2 bases, with 7 bases between them. Germline-derived CDR1 and CDR2 are MNHEY and SVGAGI. The CDR3 extends over 14 amino acids. CDR3 amino acids: CASSYGRAGNTIYF. Here the CDR3 DNA reads TGTGCCAGCAGTTACGGCAGAGCTGGAAACACCATATATTTT.

This clonotype came up a few times. The chain links TRBV7-9 to TRBJ1-4; possibly TRBD1 for D (5 bases). Germline assignment: CDR1 SEHNR and CDR2 FQNEAQ (reference sequence). Trimming shortened V by 0 bases and J by 4 bases, and 9 bases separated the two germline ends. This CDR3 has 15 amino acids. The CDR3 nucleotides read TGTGCCAGCAGCTTAGCCAGGGAGAGTAATGAAAAACTGTTTTTT. This translates into CASSLARESNEKLFF.

There are many counts of this clonotype. The rearrangement joins TRBV7-2 to TRBJ2-4; tentatively, D is TRBD1 (6 bases). Trimming left V 1 base short and J 1 base short, with 14 bases between. The CDR3 contains 17 residues. Germline CDR1 SGHTA, CDR2 FQGNSA. The chain's CDR3 is CASSLVAGAGAKNIQYF. The CDR3 bases are TGTGCCAGCAGCTTAGTAGCAGGGGCCGGGGCCAAAAACATTCAGTACTTC.

In its sample, this clonotype was seen a few times. The chain links TRBV3-1 to TRBJ2-3; TRBD2 matches at 8 bases. After removal of 5 bases from V and 10 bases from J, the junction contained 5 bases not matched to a gene. There are 12 residues in the CDR3. Germline V CDR1 and CDR2: LGHDT, YNNKEL (reference sequence). CDR3 protein: CASSFTSGSQYF. The CDR3 region has the DNA TGTGCCAGCAGCTTTACTAGCGGTTCGCAGTATTTT.

The J gene is TRBJ2-1, the V gene TRBV2; D may be TRBD2 (5 bases). The germline gives CDR1 SNHLY, CDR2 FYNNEI. This CDR3 contains 16 residues. Trimming took off 4 bases at V and 4 bases at J, with 17 bases between the two ends. The CDR3 DNA sequence: TGTGCCAGCAGTGCGAGGACTTCCGGCGGTTACAATGAGCAGTTCTTC. This sequence encodes CASSARTSGGYNEQFF. The whole variable domain, remainder taken from reference TRBV2 and TRBJ2-1, is EPEVTQTPSHQVTQMGQEVILRCVPISNHLYFYWYRQILGQKVEFLVSFYNNEISEKSEIFDDQFSVERPDGSNFTLKIRSTKLEDSAMYFCASSARTSGGYNEQFFGPGTRLTVL.

V usage is TRBV29-1 and J usage is TRBJ1-2; TRBD1 aligns across 10 bases. From germline, CDR1 is SQVTM and CDR2 ANQGSEA. V was clipped by 2 bases and J by 6 bases; unmatched bases: 6. The CDR3 is 14 residues long. CDR3: CSVETVDRGHGYTF. The CDR3 region has the DNA TGCAGCGTTGAAACAGTCGACAGGGGGCATGGCTACACCTTC. The full variable domain, rest sourced from reference TRBV29-1 and TRBJ1-2, is SAVISQKPSRDICQRGTSLTIQCQVDSQVTMMFWYRQQPGQSLTLIATANQGSEATYESGFVIDKFPISRPNLTFSTLTVSNMSPEDSSIYLCSVETVDRGHGYTFGSGTRLTVV.

The chain joins TRBV9 to TRBJ1-2; TRBD1 matches at 7 bases. The CDR3 sequence is 17 residues long. The germline V gene has CDR1 SGDLS and CDR2 YYNGEE. V gave up 3 bases and J gave up 4 bases; unmatched junction bases: 15. CDR3 protein: CASSDGTDPHLSYGYTF. CDR3 DNA sequence: TGTGCCAGCAGCGATGGGACAGACCCTCACCTATCCTATGGCTACACCTTC. The full variable domain, in which reference TRBV9 and TRBJ1-2 provide the parts outside the CDR3, is DSGVTQTPKHLITATGQRVTLRCSPRSGDLSVYWYQQSLDQGLQFLIQYYNGEERAKGNILERFSAQQFPDLHSELNLSSLELGDSALYFCASSDGTDPHLSYGYTFGSGTRLTVV.

The chain uses TRBV2 and TRBJ1-6; D call uncertain. The CDR3 has 15 residues. Per germline, CDR1 SNHLY and CDR2 FYNNEI. V was clipped by 8 bases and J by 6 bases, with 17 bases between them. The CDR3 region is CASRRDRQSNSPLHF. DNA for the CDR3: TGTGCCAGCCGTCGGGATCGGCAGAGTAATTCACCCCTCCACTTT.

V is TRBV7-2 and J is TRBJ2-7; D gene ambiguous. Germline CDR1 is SGHTA and CDR2 is FQGNSA. The ends were cut back, 3 bases at V and 5 bases at J, with 14 bases in the middle. The CDR3 contains 14 residues. The CDR3 DNA reads TGTGCCAGCAGCTTGGGTTTCTGGGAAAACGAGCAGTACGTC. Its protein product is CASSLGFWENEQYV.

The chain is built from TRBV20-1 and TRBJ2-5; unclear D gene. Germline CDR1 is DFQATT and CDR2 is SNEGSKA (reference sequence). V was trimmed by 0 bases and J by 5 bases, leaving 10 bases between them. The CDR3 loop spans 13 amino acids. The chain's CDR3 is CSARDPNGETQYF. The CDR3, as DNA: TGCAGTGCTAGAGATCCCAACGGGGAGACCCAGTACTTC.

The chain uses TRBV24-1 and TRBJ2-5; TRBD1 might be the D (6 bases). CDR3 length: 16 amino acids. V was clipped by 0 bases and J by 4 bases, with 14 bases between them. Per germline, CDR1 KGHDR and CDR2 SFDVKD. The CDR3 DNA reads as TGTGCCACCAGTGATTTGGGACCAGGGGAAATAGAGACCCAGTACTTC. As protein: CATSDLGPGEIETQYF.

This chain joins TRBV20-1 and TRBJ2-3; 10 nucleotides line up with TRBD2. The germline gives CDR1 DFQATT, CDR2 SNEGSKA (reference sequence). With V trimmed by 6 bases and J by 3 bases, 12 bases remained unmatched. The CDR3 extends over 16 amino acids. The CDR3 nucleotides are TGCAGTGCGACGGGACTAGCGTGGGGTATGACAGATACGCAGTATTTT. Translation: CSATGLAWGMTDTQYF.

At least ten counts were recorded for this clonotype. This chain uses TRBV29-1 with TRBJ1-4; D possibly corresponds to TRBD1 (6 bases). The CDR3 runs to 13 residues. The germline V and J ends were trimmed by 4 bases and 6 bases, with 12 bases remaining between them. Germline V lookup: CDR1 SQVTM, CDR2 ANQGSEA. The CDR3 here is CSVVFRGDEKLFF. CDR3 nucleotide sequence: TGCAGCGTTGTTTTCAGGGGTGATGAAAAACTGTTTTTT.

This clonotype was seen a handful of times. The chain carries TRBV23-1 and TRBJ2-7; no clear D gene. Being an ORF, TRBV23-1 has a function that is uncertain. V was pared by 0 bases and J by 3 bases, with 15 bases between. The CDR3 extends over 16 amino acids. CDR3 DNA sequence: TGCGCCAGCAGTCAATCGAATCTTATAAGAGTCTACGAGCAGTACGTC. This translates into CASSQSNLIRVYEQYV.

The J gene is TRBJ1-2, the V gene TRBV4-1, with 7 bases aligning to TRBD1. Looked up from germline, CDR1 is MGHRA and CDR2 is YSYEKL. V dropped 2 bases and J dropped 12; count of bases not matched to a gene: 12. The CDR3 extends over 14 amino acids. CDR3 DNA sequence: TGCGCCAGCAGCCAAACAGAACGGGACAGTCCTCACACCTTC. It is translated as CASSQTERDSPHTF.

This clonotype was picked up a small number of times. The chain recombines TRBV11-2 with TRBJ2-5, with D possibly being TRBD1 (5 bases). Looked up from germline, CDR1 is SGHAT and CDR2 is FQNNGV. CDR3 length equals 15 residues. Between the trimmed V and J ends, which lost 5 bases and 5 bases, there was a span of 18 bases. The CDR3 reads CASSTQLGLKETQYF. CDR3 nucleotide sequence: TGTGCCAGCAGCACCCAATTGGGGCTAAAGGAGACCCAGTACTTC.